This TCR beta chain appears in the sequencing data of a study of shared clonotypes between healthy human individuals. General study findings and limits: Represented genetic and exposure-history diversity was restricted by having few donors.

Study donors comprised healthy, HIV-negative adults devoid of recent acute infection or vaccination. The CDR3 length is 16 residues. V was trimmed by 5 bases and J by 0 bases, leaving 14 bases between them. Germline CDR1 reads LNHDA; CDR2 reads SQIVND (reference sequence). Assay: immunoSEQ multiplex PCR; the TCRdb copy retains only in-frame clones and omits some. Among hundreds of thousands of clones listed, 97% were seen once. For this clone: The antigen is unknown.

This TCR was sampled from a woman between 25 and 40 years old in good health. The rearrangement joins TRBV19 to TRBJ2-4; D is uncertain. Sequencing used naive CD4+ T cells sorted from blood. Subset given: CD45RA+ positively selected. The DNA of the CDR3 is TGTGCCAGTAGTCGGCCTGATCAGCTAGCCAAAAACATTCAGTACTTC. It yields the protein CASSRPDQLAKNIQYF.